These 26 T cell receptor beta chains came from one sample sequenced in a study of T cell repertoires in ileal Crohn's disease. Generated by immunoSEQ multiplex PCR, the TCRdb table keeps only in-frame clones and is missing some. The profile shows some 10,000 clones, more than 75% of them singletons. Time point specified: neoterminal ileum biopsy at postoperative endoscopy, about 6 months after surgery. The sample was ileal tissue. All receptors come from an adult with Crohn's disease.

The chain uses TRBV10-3 and TRBJ1-1, with a tentative D call TRBD1 (6 bases). The CDR3 totals 15 residues. V lost 10 bases and J 3 bases, leaving 21 bases between the germline ends. Germline CDR1 and CDR2: ENHRY and SYGVKD. The CDR3 region has the DNA TGTGCCACCAAAGGGGGTATGGGGGGGGACACTGAAGCTTTCTTT. It codes for CATKGGMGGDTEAFF.

The chain is built from TRBV7-9 and TRBJ2-7; 8 bases agree with TRBD1. Germline trimming cut 3 bases from V and 6 bases from J; bases unmatched to any gene: 10. The V gene's germline CDR1 is SEHNR and CDR2 FQNEAQ (reference sequence). The CDR3 sequence is 15 residues long. The CDR3 DNA is TGTGCCAGCAGCTTTGGGGACAGGATCCCCTGCGAGCAGTACTTC. This gives the protein CASSFGDRIPCEQYF.

The gene calls are TRBV9 and TRBJ1-5; the D gene is possibly TRBD1 (5 bases). V was clipped by 4 bases and J by 3 bases, with 8 bases between them. The CDR3 contains 13 residues. Germline loops: CDR1 SGDLS, CDR2 YYNGEE. CDR3 nucleotides: TGTGCCAGCAGCCAGGGTTACAATCAGCCCCAGCATTTT. Protein product: CASSQGYNQPQHF.

This rearrangement joins TRBV29-1 to TRBJ2-7; 8 bases map to TRBD1. Germline V lookup: CDR1 SQVTM, CDR2 ANQGSEA. The V and J ends lost 2 bases and 7 bases, in that order; junction bases with no gene match: 7. The CDR3 is 13 amino acids. Here the CDR3 reads CSVERTGSGEQYF. In DNA, the CDR3 is TGCAGCGTTGAACGGACAGGGTCGGGGGAGCAGTACTTC.

The chain recombines TRBV28 with TRBJ2-7; TRBD2 agrees at 8 bases. CDR3 length: 14 residues. Germline V CDR1 and CDR2: MDHEN, SYDVKM. J was trimmed by 13 bases and V by 2 bases; bases with no gene match: 13. CDR3 residues: CASSLPLGGGPAYF. The DNA for the CDR3 is TGTGCCAGCAGTTTACCACTCGGCGGGGGGCCAGCATACTTC.

The chain carries TRBV6-5 and TRBJ2-3, with 9 bases aligning to TRBD2. Germline V lookup: CDR1 MNHEY, CDR2 SVGAGI. Trimming took 6 bases from V and 2 from J; bases not matched to a gene: 6. The CDR3 is 15 amino acids. CDR3 nucleotide sequence: TGTGCCAGCAGCCTAAGCGGGAGGATCACAGATACGCAGTATTTT. It encodes CASSLSGRITDTQYF.

The chain uses TRBV18 and TRBJ2-5, with 7 positions matching TRBD1. With 6 bases clipped from V and 5 bases from J, the junction kept 6 bases outside the gene matches. The CDR3 is 13 amino acids. Looked up from germline, CDR1 is KGHSH and CDR2 is LQKENI. For the CDR3, the DNA is TGTGCCAGCTCGCTACAGGGGTCGGAGACCCAGTACTTC. It translates to CASSLQGSETQYF.

The chain's CDR3 is CASSIRTGYSNQPQHF. In nucleotides, the CDR3 is TGTGCCAGTAGTATAAGGACAGGGTACAGCAATCAGCCCCAGCATTTT. This chain joins TRBV19 and TRBJ1-5, with TRBD1 matching 8 bases. V was clipped by 2 bases and J by 1 base; unmatched bases: 4. The germline gives CDR1 LNHDA, CDR2 SQIVND (reference sequence). The length of the CDR3 is 16 residues.

The chain uses TRBV6-1 and TRBJ1-6; D is uncertain. Trimming pared 4 bases from V and 9 bases from J, leaving 16 bases between. This CDR3 is built from 15 residues. CDR1 is MNHNS and CDR2 is SASEGT in the germline V gene. The CDR3 nucleotides read TGTGCCAGCAGTGTAGCGGGAGGGCTAAGTTCACCCCTCCACTTT. It codes for CASSVAGGLSSPLHF.

The chain joins TRBV5-6 to TRBJ1-1, with D perhaps TRBD1 (5 bases). The V gene lost 2 bases and the J gene lost 1 base, with 9 bases spanning the gap. This CDR3 has 14 amino acids. The V gene's germline CDR1 is SGHDT and CDR2 YYEEEE. Here the CDR3 reads CASSFADRNTEAFF. The CDR3 coding sequence is TGTGCCAGCAGCTTCGCTGACAGGAACACTGAAGCTTTCTTT.

This chain connects TRBV11-3 to TRBJ2-2, with unresolved D. The CDR3 has 16 residues. Between the trimmed V and J ends, which lost 4 bases and 5 bases, there was a span of 17 bases. Germline CDR1 and CDR2: SGHNT and YENEEA. As DNA, the CDR3 is TGTGCCAGCAGCTCGGGTCCGGTCAGAGGAACCGGGGAGCTGTTTTTT. It encodes CASSSGPVRGTGELFF. Using reference TRBV11-3 and TRBJ2-2 for the parts outside the CDR3, the full variable domain is EAGVVQSPRYKIIEKKQPVAFWCNPISGHNTLYWYLQNLGQGPELLIRYENEEAVDDSQLPKDRFSAERLKGVDSTLKIQPAELGDSAVYLCASSSGPVRGTGELFFGEGSRLTVL.

The chain combines TRBV19 with TRBJ1-2; no firm D call. Trimming stripped 6 bases from V and 0 bases from J, with 14 bases between. This CDR3 has 15 amino acids. CDR1 LNHDA and CDR2 SQIVND come from the germline V gene (reference sequence). The CDR3 region has the DNA TGTGCCAGTAGGCCTATGGGAGGAACTAACTATGGCTACACCTTC. This encodes CASRPMGGTNYGYTF.

This chain connects TRBV18 to TRBJ2-1, with 9 bases aligning to TRBD1. The CDR3 consists of 16 residues. V lost 2 bases and J lost 6; bases outside the gene matches: 8. The germline CDR1 and CDR2 sequences are KGHSH and LQKENI. The CDR3 region has the DNA TGTGCCAGCTCACCAATTGGCGGGACAGGGCGCAATGAGCAGTTCTTC. Encoded protein: CASSPIGGTGRNEQFF.

The chain links TRBV5-1 to TRBJ2-5, with 9 bases fitting TRBD1. Per the germline V gene, CDR1 is SGHRS and CDR2 is YFSETQ. V was clipped by 4 bases and J by 4 bases; unmatched bases: 8. The CDR3 sequence is 15 residues long. The CDR3 loop is CASSLGTGTGETQYF. Written as DNA, the CDR3 is TGCGCCAGCAGCCTGGGGACAGGGACAGGAGAGACCCAGTACTTC.

The chain combines TRBV5-5 with TRBJ1-6; D is uncertain. The length of the CDR3 is 13 residues. Trimming pared 0 bases from V and 8 bases from J, leaving 6 bases between. Germline V CDR1 and CDR2: SGHKS, YYEKEE (reference sequence). CDR3 sequence (DNA): TGTGCCAGCAGCTTGGGACAAGATTCACCCCTCCACTTT. It encodes CASSLGQDSPLHF.

This chain connects TRBV7-2 to TRBJ1-2; 12 nucleotides line up with TRBD1. Germline V lookup: CDR1 SGHTA, CDR2 FQGNSA. V shed 5 bases, J shed 4 bases, and the junction held 11 bases outside the gene matches. The CDR3 sequence is 17 residues long. The CDR3 loop reads CASSPSGTGGVVYGYTF. The CDR3 DNA reads TGTGCCAGCAGCCCCTCCGGGACAGGGGGCGTCGTCTATGGCTACACCTTC.

The chain couples TRBV4-1 to TRBJ2-5; 7 nucleotides agree with TRBD1. With 0 bases clipped from V and 0 bases from J, the junction kept 10 bases outside the gene matches. The CDR3 consists of 18 residues. Germline V gene sequence: CDR1 MGHRA, CDR2 YSYEKL. The CDR3 here is CASSQDRRSGQYQETQYF. CDR3 in DNA: TGCGCCAGCAGCCAAGATCGCAGGTCGGGACAGTACCAAGAGACCCAGTACTTC.

The genes are TRBV5-1 and TRBJ2-1, with 8 bases matching TRBD1. Per germline, CDR1 SGHRS and CDR2 YFSETQ. The ends lost 1 base at V and 5 bases at J; junction bases unmatched: 5. This CDR3 spans 15 amino acids. This chain's CDR3 is CASSLRTGLNNEQFF. The CDR3 bases are TGCGCCAGCAGCTTGAGGACAGGGTTGAACAATGAGCAGTTCTTC.

The genes are TRBV18 and TRBJ2-7; 8 positions match TRBD1. The CDR3 loop spans 14 amino acids. V was pared by 3 bases and J by 9 bases, with 10 bases of the junction left unmatched. Germline values: CDR1 KGHSH, CDR2 LQKENI. CDR3 nucleotide sequence: TGTGCCAGCTCACCGTCCGGACAGGGCTCGACGCAGTACTTC. Translating it yields CASSPSGQGSTQYF.

The V call is TRBV18, the J call TRBJ2-7, with TRBD2 identical over 8 bases. Trimming at V came to 2 bases and at J to 2 bases, leaving 8 bases not matched to a gene. Germline CDR1 KGHSH, CDR2 LQKENI. The CDR3 sequence is 16 residues long. For the CDR3, the DNA is TGTGCCAGCTCACCATTTCCTAGCGGGTCAACCTACGAGCAGTACTTC. This codes for CASSPFPSGSTYEQYF.

The J gene is TRBJ2-5, the V gene TRBV6-6; weak D call: TRBD1 (6 bases). The CDR3 runs 14 residues. Germline CDR1 and CDR2: MNHNY and SVGAGI (reference sequence). Trimming left V 0 bases short and J 3 bases short, with 8 bases between. The CDR3 loop is CASSYSRGEETQYF. The CDR3 DNA reads as TGTGCCAGCAGTTACTCCAGGGGAGAAGAGACCCAGTACTTC.

This sequence joins TRBV18 and TRBJ2-3, with 7 bases fitting TRBD1. Germline V gene lookup returns CDR1 KGHSH and CDR2 LQKENI. The CDR3 length is 15 residues. V lost 5 bases to trimming and J lost 0 bases; unmatched junction nucleotides: 5. Written as DNA, the CDR3 is TGTGCCAGCTCATCTCGACAGGGTAGCACAGATACGCAGTATTTT. Translating it yields CASSSRQGSTDTQYF.

The rearrangement joins TRBV19 to TRBJ1-2; D is ambiguous. This CDR3 contains 14 residues. The germline V gene encodes CDR1 LNHDA and CDR2 SQIVND (reference sequence). The V and J ends lost 3 bases and 8 bases respectively, with 16 bases between them. The CDR3 DNA is TGTGCCAGTAGTATCGGGGAGGGATTAAACGGCTACACCTTC. It codes for CASSIGEGLNGYTF.

This clone was counted once. This chain links TRBV7-8 with TRBJ2-5, with TRBD1 matching over 7 bases. TRBJ2-7 matches the DNA end more closely, so the J call is doubtful. This CDR3 is built from 14 residues. Germline V gene lookup returns CDR1 SGHVS and CDR2 FQNEAQ. This CDR3 is CASSPAPDRIEQYF. The CDR3, as DNA: TGTGCCAGCAGCCCCGCCCCGGACAGGATCGAGCAGTACTTC.

The gene calls are TRBV30 and TRBJ2-1, with a tentative D call TRBD1 (5 bases). Trimming took off 4 bases at V and 5 bases at J, with 12 bases between the two ends. CDR3 length: 13 residues. Germline assignment: CDR1 GTSNPN and CDR2 SVGIG (reference sequence). This chain's CDR3 is CAWISGWDNEQFF. The CDR3 region has the DNA TGTGCCTGGATCTCAGGGTGGGACAATGAGCAGTTCTTC.

This chain connects TRBV5-1 to TRBJ2-5, with a possible D match to TRBD2 (6 bases). The CDR3 totals 14 residues. V was cut by 2 bases and J by 4 bases, with 12 bases left in between. Germline CDR1 SGHRS, CDR2 YFSETQ. The CDR3 bases are TGCGCCAGCAGCTTCCCCGGGAGTGGAGAGACCCAGTACTTC. Its translation: CASSFPGSGETQYF. The full variable domain, completed using reference TRBV5-1 and TRBJ2-5, is KAGVTQTPRYLIKTRGQQVTLSCSPISGHRSVSWYQQTPGQGLQFLFEYFSETQRNKGNFPGRFSGRQFSNSRSEMNVSTLELGDSALYLCASSFPGSGETQYFGPGTRLLVL.